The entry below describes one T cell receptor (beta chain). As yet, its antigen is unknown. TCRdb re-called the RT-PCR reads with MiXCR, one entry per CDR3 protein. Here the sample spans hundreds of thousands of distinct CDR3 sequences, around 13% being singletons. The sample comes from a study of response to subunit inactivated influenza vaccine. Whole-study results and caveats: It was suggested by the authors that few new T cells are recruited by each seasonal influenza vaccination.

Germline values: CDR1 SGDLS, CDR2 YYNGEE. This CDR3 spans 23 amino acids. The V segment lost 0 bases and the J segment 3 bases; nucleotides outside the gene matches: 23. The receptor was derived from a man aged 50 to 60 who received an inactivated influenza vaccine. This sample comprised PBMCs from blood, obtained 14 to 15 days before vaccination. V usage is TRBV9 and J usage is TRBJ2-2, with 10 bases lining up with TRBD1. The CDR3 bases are TGTGCCAGCAGCGTAGGGTTTGGCTCAATATTTTCGCGGGACAGGGGATACACCGGGGAGCTGTTTTTT. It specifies CASSVGFGSIFSRDRGYTGELFF.